The present TCR beta chain was sequenced within a study of technical replicates of blood from a handful of donors. Germline CDR1 PRHDT, CDR2 FYEKMQ (reference sequence). The V end was cut by 2 bases, the J end by 2 bases, with 14 bases between. The CDR3 is made up of 16 amino acids. Sequenced by immunoSEQ multiplex PCR; TCRdb stores in-frame clones only, minus some. The sample has tens of thousands of clones; around 94% are singletons. In its sample, this clone was seen once. The sample taken for sequencing was T cells isolated from PBMCs. This sequence joins TRBV13 and TRBJ2-3; D is perhaps TRBD2 (6 bases). This TCR was sampled from a human donor in good health. CDR3: CASSLRRGESTDTQYF. In DNA, the CDR3 is TGTGCCAGCAGCTTAAGGCGGGGAGAATCCACAGATACGCAGTATTTT.